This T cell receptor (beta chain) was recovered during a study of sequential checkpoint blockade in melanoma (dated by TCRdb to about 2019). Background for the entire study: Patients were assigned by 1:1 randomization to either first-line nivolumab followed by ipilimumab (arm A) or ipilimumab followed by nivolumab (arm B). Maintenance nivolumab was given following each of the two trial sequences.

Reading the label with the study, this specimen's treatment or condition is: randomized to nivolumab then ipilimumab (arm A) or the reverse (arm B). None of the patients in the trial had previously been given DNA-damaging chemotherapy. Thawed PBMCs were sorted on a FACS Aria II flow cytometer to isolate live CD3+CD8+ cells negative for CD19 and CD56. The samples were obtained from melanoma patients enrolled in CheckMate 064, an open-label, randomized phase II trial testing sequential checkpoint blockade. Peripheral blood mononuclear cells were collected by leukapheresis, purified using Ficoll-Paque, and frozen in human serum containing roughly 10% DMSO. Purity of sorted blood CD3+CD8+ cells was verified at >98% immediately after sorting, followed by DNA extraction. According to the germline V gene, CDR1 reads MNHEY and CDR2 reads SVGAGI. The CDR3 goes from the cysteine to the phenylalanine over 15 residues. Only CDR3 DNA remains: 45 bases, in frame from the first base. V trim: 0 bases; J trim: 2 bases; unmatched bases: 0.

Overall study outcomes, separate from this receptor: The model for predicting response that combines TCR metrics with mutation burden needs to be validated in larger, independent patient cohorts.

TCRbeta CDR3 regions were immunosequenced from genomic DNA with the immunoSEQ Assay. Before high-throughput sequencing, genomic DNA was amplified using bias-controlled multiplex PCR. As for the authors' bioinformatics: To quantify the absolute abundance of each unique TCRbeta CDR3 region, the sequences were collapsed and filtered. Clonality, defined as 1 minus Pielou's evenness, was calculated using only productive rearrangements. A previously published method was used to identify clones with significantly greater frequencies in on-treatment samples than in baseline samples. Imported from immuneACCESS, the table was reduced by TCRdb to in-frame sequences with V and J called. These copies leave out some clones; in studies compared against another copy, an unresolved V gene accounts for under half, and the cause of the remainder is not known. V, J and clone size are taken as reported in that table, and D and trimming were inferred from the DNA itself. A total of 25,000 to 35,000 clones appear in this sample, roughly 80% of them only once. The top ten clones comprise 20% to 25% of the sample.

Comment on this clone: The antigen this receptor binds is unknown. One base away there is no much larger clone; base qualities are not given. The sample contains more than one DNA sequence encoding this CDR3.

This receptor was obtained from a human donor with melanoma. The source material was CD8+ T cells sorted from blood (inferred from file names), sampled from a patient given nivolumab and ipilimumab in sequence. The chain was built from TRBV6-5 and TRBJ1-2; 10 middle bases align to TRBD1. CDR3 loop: CASSYSTGGNYGYTF. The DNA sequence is TGTGCCAGCAGTTACTCGACAGGGGGCAACTATGGCTACACCTTC.